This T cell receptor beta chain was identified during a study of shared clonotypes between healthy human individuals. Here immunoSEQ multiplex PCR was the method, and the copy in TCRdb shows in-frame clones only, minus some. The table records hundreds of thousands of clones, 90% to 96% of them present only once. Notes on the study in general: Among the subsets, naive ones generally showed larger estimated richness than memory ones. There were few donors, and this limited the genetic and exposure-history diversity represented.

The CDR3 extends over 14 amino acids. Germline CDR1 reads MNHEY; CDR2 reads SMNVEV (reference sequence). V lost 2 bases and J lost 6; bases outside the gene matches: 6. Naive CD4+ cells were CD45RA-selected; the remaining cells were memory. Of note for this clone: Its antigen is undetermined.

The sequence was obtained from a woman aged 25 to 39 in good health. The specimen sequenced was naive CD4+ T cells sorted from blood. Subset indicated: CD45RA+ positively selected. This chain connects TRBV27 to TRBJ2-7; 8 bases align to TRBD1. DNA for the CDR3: TGTGCCAGCAGTTTAGCGCCACAGGGGGGCGAGCAGTACTTC. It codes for CASSLAPQGGEQYF.